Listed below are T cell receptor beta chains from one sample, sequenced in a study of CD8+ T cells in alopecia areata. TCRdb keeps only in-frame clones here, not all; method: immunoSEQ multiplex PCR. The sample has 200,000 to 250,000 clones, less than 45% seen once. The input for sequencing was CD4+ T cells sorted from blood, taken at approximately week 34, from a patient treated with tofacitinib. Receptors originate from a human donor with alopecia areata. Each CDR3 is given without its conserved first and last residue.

ASRTSGRLNEQF,TRBV7-8,TRBJ2-1
SVEDGGTDTQY,TRBV29-1,TRBJ2-3
ASSLESVVNTEAF,TRBV11-2,TRBJ1-1
ASSLGADTQY,TRBV7-8,TRBJ2-3
ASTSGTGVGGNYGYT,TRBV27,TRBJ1-2
ASSLAPQGADTQY,TRBV5-6,TRBJ2-3
SVGEDSNQPQH,TRBV29-1,TRBJ1-5
ASNRLYRNTEAF,TRBV6-5,TRBJ1-1
ASGLLSTGRWRGYT,TRBV6-5,TRBJ1-2
ASSPRDLKDTEAF,TRBV7-2,TRBJ1-1
ASSTKTGNEAF,TRBV7-3,TRBJ1-1
ASSTTGDFYGYT,TRBV5-1,TRBJ1-2
ASSFLGRKADTQY,TRBV7-9,TRBJ2-3
ASSYSSAAAYEQY,TRBV6-5,TRBJ2-7
SVEGQLTDTQY,TRBV29-1,TRBJ2-3
ASSLGQANYGYT,TRBV27,TRBJ1-2
AWSRLGASFEQY,TRBV30,TRBJ2-7